This T cell receptor beta chain appears in the sequencing data of a study of blood T cells in healthy people across ages. Regarding the study as a whole: Any changes in expanded clonotypes were possibly confounded, as donor CMV status remained unknown.

The second PCR ran about 7 to 12 cycles with a sample-barcoded 5' primer and J-beta primers. Each cDNA molecule, via a template-switch adaptor with 12 random nucleotides, was tagged. TCRdb passed the 5' RACE reads through MiXCR, listing each CDR3 protein once. The sample includes just under 900,000 distinct CDR3 sequences, around 28% of them seen just once. In its sample, this clonotype was seen many times. What it binds is unknown. Per germline, CDR1 MDHEN and CDR2 SYDVKM. Between the trimmed V and J ends, which lost 7 bases and 0 bases, there was a span of 11 bases. This CDR3 region has 14 residues. Total RNA extracted from each sample amounted to at least 5.5 micrograms.

The sequence derives from a woman of 80 years or more in good health. Material: blood. The gene calls are TRBV28 and TRBJ2-3; D uncertain. The CDR3 coding sequence is TGTGCCAGCATAATGGGCGGTAGCACAGATACGCAGTATTTT. Its protein is CASIMGGSTDTQYF. Together with reference TRBV28 and TRBJ2-3, the CDR3 gives the full variable domain: DVKVTQSSRYLVKRTGEKVFLECVQDMDHENMFWYRQDPGLGLRLIYFSYDVKMKEKGDIPEGYSVSREKKERFSLILESASTNQTSMYLCASIMGGSTDTQYFGPGTRLTVL.